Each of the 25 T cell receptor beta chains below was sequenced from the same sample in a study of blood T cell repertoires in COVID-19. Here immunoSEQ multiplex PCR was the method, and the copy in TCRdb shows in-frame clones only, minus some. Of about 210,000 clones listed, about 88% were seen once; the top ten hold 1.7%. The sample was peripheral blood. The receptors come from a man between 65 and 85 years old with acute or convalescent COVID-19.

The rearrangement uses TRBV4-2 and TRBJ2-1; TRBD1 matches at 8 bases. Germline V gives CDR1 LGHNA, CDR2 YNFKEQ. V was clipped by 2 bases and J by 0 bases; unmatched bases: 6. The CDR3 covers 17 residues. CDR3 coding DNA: TGTGCCAGCAGCCAACGAACCGGGACAGGCTCCTACAATGAGCAGTTCTTC. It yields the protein CASSQRTGTGSYNEQFF.

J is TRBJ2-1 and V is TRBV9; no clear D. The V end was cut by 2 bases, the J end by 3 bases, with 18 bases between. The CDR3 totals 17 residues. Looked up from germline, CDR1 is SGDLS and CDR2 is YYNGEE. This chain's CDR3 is CASSVLDGSTLYNEQFF. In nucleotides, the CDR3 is TGTGCCAGCAGCGTCCTAGACGGCTCAACCCTCTACAATGAGCAGTTCTTC.

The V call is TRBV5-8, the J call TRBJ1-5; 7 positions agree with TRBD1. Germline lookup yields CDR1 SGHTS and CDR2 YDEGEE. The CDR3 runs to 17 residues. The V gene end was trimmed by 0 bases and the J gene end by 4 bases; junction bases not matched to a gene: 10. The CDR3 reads CASSLGIAGGPNQPQHF. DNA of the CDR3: TGTGCCAGCAGCTTGGGGATCGCAGGGGGGCCTAATCAGCCCCAGCATTTT.

The CDR3 DNA reads TGTGCCAGCGCGAACAGGGACGGCCAGCCCCAGCATTTT. The encoded protein is CASANRDGQPQHF. The V gene is TRBV6-5, the J gene TRBJ1-5, with D possibly matching TRBD1 (6 bases). V dropped 8 bases and J dropped 7 bases, with 15 bases sitting between them. The V gene's germline CDR1 is MNHEY and CDR2 SVGAGI. There are 13 residues in the CDR3.

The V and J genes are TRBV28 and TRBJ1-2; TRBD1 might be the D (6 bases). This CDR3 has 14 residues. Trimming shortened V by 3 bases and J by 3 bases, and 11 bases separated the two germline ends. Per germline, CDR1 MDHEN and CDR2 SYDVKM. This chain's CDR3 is CASSFTGTDYGYTF. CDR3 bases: TGTGCCAGCAGTTTTACAGGGACGGACTATGGCTACACCTTC.

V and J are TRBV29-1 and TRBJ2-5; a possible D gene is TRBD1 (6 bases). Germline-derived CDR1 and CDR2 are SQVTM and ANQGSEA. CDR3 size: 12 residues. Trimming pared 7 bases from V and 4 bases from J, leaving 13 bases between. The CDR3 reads CSAARQAETQYF. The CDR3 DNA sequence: TGCAGCGCCGCGCGACAGGCAGAGACCCAGTACTTC.

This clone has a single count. The CDR3 region has the DNA TGTGCCACCAGCAGTCCGAGGCTGGCAGGGGGAGCGGAGACCCAGTACTTC. Its translation: CATSSPRLAGGAETQYF. The chain recombines TRBV15 with TRBJ2-5; 7 positions agree with TRBD1. CDR1 is LNHNV and CDR2 is YYDKDF in the germline V gene (reference sequence). Trimming at V came to 3 bases and at J to 5 bases, leaving 15 bases not matched to a gene. This CDR3 comprises 17 residues.

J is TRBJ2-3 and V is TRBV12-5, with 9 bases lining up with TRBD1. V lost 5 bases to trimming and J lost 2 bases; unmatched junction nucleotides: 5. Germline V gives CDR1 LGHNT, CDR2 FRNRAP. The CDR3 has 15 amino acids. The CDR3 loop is CASGTGQGNTDTQYF. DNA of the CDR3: TGTGCTAGTGGTACCGGACAGGGGAACACAGATACGCAGTATTTT.

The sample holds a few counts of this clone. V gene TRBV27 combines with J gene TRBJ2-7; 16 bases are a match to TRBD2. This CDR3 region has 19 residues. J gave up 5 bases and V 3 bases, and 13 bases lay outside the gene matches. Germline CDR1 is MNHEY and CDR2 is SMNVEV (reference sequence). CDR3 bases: TGTGCCAGCAGTTTTAATATCCCGGGACTAGCGGGAGGGAGCAACGAGCAGTACTTC. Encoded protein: CASSFNIPGLAGGSNEQYF.

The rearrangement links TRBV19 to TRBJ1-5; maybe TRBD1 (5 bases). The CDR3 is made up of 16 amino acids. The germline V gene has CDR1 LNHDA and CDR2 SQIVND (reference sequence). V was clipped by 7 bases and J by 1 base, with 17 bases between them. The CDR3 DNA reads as TGTGCCAGTACCCCTACCCAGGGTACCAGCAATCAGCCCCAGCATTTT. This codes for CASTPTQGTSNQPQHF.

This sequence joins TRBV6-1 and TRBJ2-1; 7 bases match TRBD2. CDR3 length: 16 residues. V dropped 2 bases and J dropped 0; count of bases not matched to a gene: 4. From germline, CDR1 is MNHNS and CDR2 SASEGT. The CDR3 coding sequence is TGTGCCAGCAGTGAACGGGGCGGGAGCTCCTACAATGAGCAGTTCTTC. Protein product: CASSERGGSSYNEQFF.

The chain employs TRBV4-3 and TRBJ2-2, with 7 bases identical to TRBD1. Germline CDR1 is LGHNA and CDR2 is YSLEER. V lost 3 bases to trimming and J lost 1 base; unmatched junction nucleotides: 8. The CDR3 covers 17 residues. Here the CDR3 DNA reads TGCGCCAGCAGCCATGACTTGACAGGGCGGAACACCGGGGAGCTGTTTTTT. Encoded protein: CASSHDLTGRNTGELFF.

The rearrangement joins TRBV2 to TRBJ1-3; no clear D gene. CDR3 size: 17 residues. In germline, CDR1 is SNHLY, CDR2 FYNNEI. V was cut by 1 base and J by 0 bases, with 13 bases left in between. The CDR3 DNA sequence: TGTGCCAGCAGTGAAGATCAGATATCTAGCTCTGGAAACACCATATATTTT. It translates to CASSEDQISSSGNTIYF.

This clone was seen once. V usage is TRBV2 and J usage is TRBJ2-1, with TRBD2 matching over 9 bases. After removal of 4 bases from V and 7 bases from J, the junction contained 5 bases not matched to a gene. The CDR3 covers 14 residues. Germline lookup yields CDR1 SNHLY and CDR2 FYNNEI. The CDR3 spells CASSVGTSLNEQFF. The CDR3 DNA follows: TGTGCCAGCAGTGTCGGGACTAGCCTGAATGAGCAGTTCTTC.

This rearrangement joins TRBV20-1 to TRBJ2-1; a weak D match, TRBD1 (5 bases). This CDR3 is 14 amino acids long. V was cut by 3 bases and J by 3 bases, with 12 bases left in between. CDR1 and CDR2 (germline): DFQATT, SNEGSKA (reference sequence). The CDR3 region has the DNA TGCAGTGCTAGTCCCAGGGCCCTCTACAATGAGCAGTTCTTC. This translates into CSASPRALYNEQFF.

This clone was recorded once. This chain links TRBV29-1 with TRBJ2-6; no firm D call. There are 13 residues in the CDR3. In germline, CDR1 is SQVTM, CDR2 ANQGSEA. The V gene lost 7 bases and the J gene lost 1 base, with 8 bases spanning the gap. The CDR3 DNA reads TGCAGCGCACAGAGTTCTGGGGCCAACGTCCTGACTTTC. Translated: CSAQSSGANVLTF.

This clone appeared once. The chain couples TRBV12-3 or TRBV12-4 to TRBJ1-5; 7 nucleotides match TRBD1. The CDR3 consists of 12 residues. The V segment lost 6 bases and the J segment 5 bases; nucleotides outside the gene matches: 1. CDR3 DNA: TGTGCCAGCAGAGGGACAGATCAGCCCCAGCATTTT. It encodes CASRGTDQPQHF.

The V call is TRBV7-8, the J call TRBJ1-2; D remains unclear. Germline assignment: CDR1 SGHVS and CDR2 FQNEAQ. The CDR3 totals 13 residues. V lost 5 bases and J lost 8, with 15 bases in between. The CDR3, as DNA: TGTGCCAGCAGCGCCCTATTACCGTCCGGCTACACCTTC. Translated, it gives CASSALLPSGYTF.

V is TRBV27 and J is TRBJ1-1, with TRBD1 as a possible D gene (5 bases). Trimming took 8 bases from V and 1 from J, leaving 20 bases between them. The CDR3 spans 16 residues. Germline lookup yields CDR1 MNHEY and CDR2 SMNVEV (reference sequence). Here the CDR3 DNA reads TGTGCCAGCGCGCCCGGAGGGGCGCCGAGGAACACTGAAGCTTTCTTT. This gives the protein CASAPGGAPRNTEAFF.

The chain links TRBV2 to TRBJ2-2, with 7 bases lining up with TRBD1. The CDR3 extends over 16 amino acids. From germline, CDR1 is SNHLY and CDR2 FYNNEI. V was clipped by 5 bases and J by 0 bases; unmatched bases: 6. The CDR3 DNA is TGTGCCAGCAGTCCGTCGGGACAGCCGAACACCGGGGAGCTGTTTTTT. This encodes CASSPSGQPNTGELFF.

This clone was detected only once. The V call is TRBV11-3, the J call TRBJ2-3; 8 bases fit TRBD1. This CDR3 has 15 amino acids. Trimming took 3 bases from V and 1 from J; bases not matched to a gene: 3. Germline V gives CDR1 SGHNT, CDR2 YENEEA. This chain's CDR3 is CASSLGQAGTDTQYF. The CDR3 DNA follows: TGTGCCAGCAGCTTGGGACAGGCTGGCACAGATACGCAGTATTTT.

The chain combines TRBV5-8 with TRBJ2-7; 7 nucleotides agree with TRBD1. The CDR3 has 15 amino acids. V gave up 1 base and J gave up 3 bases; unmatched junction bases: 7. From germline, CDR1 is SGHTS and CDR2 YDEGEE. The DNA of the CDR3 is TGTGCCAGCAGCTTGTCTAAGGCAGGGGGCTACGAGCAGTACTTC. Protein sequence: CASSLSKAGGYEQYF.

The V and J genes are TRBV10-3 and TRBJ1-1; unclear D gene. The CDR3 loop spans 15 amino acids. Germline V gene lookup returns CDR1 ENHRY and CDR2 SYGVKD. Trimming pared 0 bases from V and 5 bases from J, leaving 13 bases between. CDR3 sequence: CAISESEGSSTEAFF. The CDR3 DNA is TGTGCCATCAGTGAGTCGGAGGGAAGTAGTACTGAAGCTTTCTTT.

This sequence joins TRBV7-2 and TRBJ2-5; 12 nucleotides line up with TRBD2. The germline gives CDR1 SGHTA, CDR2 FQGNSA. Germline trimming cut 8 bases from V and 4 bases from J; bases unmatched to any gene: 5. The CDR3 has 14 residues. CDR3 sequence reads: CASLLAGGLETQYF. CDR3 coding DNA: TGTGCCAGCTTGCTAGCGGGAGGGCTAGAGACCCAGTACTTC. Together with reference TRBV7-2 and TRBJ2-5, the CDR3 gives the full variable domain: GAGVSQSPSNKVTEKGKDVELRCDPISGHTALYWYRQSLGQGLEFLIYFQGNSAPDKSGLPSDRFSAERTGGSVSTLTIQRTQQEDSAVYLCASLLAGGLETQYFGPGTRLLVL.

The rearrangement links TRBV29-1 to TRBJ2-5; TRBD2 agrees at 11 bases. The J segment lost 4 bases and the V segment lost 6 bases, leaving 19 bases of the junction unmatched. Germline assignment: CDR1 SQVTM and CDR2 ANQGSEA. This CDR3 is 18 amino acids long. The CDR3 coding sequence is TGCAGCGTCAAAGGGGTACTAGCGGGAGCGGGAAGTCGAGAGACCCAGTACTTC. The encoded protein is CSVKGVLAGAGSRETQYF.